The text below deals with one T cell receptor beta chain. Its target is unknown. This table comes from immunoSEQ multiplex PCR, and its TCRdb copy is limited to in-frame clones, with some not included. Among some 120,000 clones listed, 90% were seen once. The entry originates in a study of T cell responses to AZD1222 COVID-19 vaccine. The study, taken as a whole, reports: Reportedly, nearly half of unique spike TCRs recognized epitopes outside B.1.351/B.1.1.7 mutations.

This CDR3 has 19 amino acids. CDR1 SGHNT and CDR2 YENEEA come from the germline V gene. The trim removed 2 bases at V and 0 bases at J, leaving 10 bases unmatched. The receptor was derived from an adult who received the MenACWY meningococcal vaccine as a control. The sample was peripheral blood, taken 28 days after the second dose of the MenACWY control vaccine. The chain recombines TRBV11-3 with TRBJ2-5; 12 bases line up with TRBD2. Here the CDR3 DNA reads TGTGCCAGCAGCTTAAGTAGCCTAGCGGGGGGGAAGTACCAAGAGACCCAGTACTTC. Translating gives CASSLSSLAGGKYQETQYF.